The clone carrying this T cell receptor beta chain was observed a handful of times. Its antigen is unidentified. Looked up from germline, CDR1 is KGHDR and CDR2 is SFDVKD. The ends lost 0 bases at V and 4 bases at J; junction bases unmatched: 7. The CDR3 spans 16 residues. This record comes from a study of T cell repertoires in cytomegalovirus infection. Study overall: Indicated by public TCR beta signatures were CMV infection and matching HLA type.

In TCRdb, the reads were re-called with MiXCR into one record per CDR3 protein. Among fewer than 550,000 distinct CDR3 sequences listed, more than 25% were seen once. General study results and limits: HLA-C-restricted CMV clonotypes gave the most frequent clonotype in two of eight donors.

Sample: PBMCs. The J gene is TRBJ2-5, the V gene TRBV24-1, with TRBD2 identical over 7 bases. The TCR originated in a human donor in good health (CMV status not recorded). Some clones in this sample may be carry-over from other donors' samples. CDR3 amino acids: CATSDLEAGEGETQYF. The CDR3 nucleotides read TGTGCCACCAGTGATTTGGAGGCGGGAGAGGGAGAGACCCAGTACTTC.